This T cell receptor (beta chain) was recorded in a study of response to subunit inactivated influenza vaccine. This clonotype was detected only a few times. The V gene end was trimmed by 1 base and the J gene end by 6 bases; junction bases not matched to a gene: 3. The CDR3 contains 14 residues. Germline loops: CDR1 LGHNA, CDR2 YSLEER. Each CDR3 protein is one row after TCRdb ran MiXCR on the RT-PCR reads. The sample holds more than 450,000 distinct CDR3 sequences, around 11% seen once. The sample also formed part of further work on T cells expressing NK-cell markers. This second report adds: In generating TCR beta cDNA, 5'RACE template switching with UMIs was used.

The specimen comprised PBMCs from blood, sampled on the day of vaccination. The clonotype comes from a man aged 45 to 65 who received an inactivated influenza vaccine. This rearrangement joins TRBV4-3 to TRBJ2-3; 8 bases map to TRBD1. The CDR3 nucleotides read TGCGCCAGCAGCCAAGCAGGGGGCGATGATACGCAGTATTTT. It codes for CASSQAGGDDTQYF.